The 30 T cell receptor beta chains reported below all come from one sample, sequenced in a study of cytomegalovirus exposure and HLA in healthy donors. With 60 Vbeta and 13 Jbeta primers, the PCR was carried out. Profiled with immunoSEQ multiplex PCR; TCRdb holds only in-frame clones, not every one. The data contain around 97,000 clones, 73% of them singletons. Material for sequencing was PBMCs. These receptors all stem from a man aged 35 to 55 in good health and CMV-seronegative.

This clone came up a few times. CDR3 sequence reads: CASSPGTSSYNEQFF. CDR3 sequence (DNA): TGTGCCAGCAGCCCGGGGACTAGCTCCTACAATGAGCAGTTCTTC. The V call is TRBV28, the J call TRBJ2-1, with 8 bases fitting TRBD2. Per germline, CDR1 MDHEN and CDR2 SYDVKM. Germline trimming cut 6 bases from V and 0 bases from J; bases unmatched to any gene: 4. This CDR3 spans 15 amino acids.

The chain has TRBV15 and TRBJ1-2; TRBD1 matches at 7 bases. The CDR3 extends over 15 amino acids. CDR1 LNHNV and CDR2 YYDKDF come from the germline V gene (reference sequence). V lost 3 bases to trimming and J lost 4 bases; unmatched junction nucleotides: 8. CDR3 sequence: CATSRGKAGGYGYTF. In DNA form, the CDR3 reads TGTGCCACCAGCAGGGGAAAGGCAGGGGGCTATGGCTACACCTTC.

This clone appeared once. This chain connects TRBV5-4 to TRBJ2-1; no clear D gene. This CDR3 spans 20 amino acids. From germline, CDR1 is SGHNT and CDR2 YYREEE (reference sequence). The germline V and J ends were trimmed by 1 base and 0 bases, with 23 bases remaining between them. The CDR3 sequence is CASSLLELTKTRSSYNEQFF. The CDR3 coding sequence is TGTGCCAGCAGCTTGCTGGAACTTACTAAGACCCGTAGCTCCTACAATGAGCAGTTCTTC. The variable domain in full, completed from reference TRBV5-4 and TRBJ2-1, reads ETGVTQSPTHLIKTRGQQVTLRCSSQSGHNTVSWYQQALGQGPQFIFQYYREEENGRGNFPPRFSGLQFPNYSSELNVNALELDDSALYLCASSLLELTKTRSSYNEQFFGPGTRLTVL.

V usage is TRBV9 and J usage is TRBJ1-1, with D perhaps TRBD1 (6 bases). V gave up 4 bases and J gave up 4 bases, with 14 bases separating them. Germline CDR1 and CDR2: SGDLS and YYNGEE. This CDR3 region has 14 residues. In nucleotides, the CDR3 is TGTGCCAGCAGCAAGGGGGGGCTGGGCACTGAAGCTTTCTTT. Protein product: CASSKGGLGTEAFF.

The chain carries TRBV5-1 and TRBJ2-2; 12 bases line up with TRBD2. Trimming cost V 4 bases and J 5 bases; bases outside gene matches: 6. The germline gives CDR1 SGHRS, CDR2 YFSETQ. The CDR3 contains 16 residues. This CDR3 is CASSRPGLAGTGELFF. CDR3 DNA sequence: TGCGCCAGCAGCCGACCGGGACTAGCGGGTACCGGGGAGCTGTTTTTT.

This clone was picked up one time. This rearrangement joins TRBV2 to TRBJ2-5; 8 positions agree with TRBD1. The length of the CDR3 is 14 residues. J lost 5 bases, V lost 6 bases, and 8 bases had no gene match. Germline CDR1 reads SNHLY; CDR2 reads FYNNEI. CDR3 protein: CASSVIQGVETQYF. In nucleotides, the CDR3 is TGTGCCAGCAGCGTTATACAGGGGGTTGAGACCCAGTACTTC. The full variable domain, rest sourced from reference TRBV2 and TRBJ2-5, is EPEVTQTPSHQVTQMGQEVILRCVPISNHLYFYWYRQILGQKVEFLVSFYNNEISEKSEIFDDQFSVERPDGSNFTLKIRSTKLEDSAMYFCASSVIQGVETQYFGPGTRLLVL.

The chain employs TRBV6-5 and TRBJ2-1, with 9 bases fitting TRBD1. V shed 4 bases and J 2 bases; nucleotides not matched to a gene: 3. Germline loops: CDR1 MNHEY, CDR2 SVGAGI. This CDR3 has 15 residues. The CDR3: CASSSGQGTYNEQFF. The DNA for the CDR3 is TGTGCCAGCAGTTCGGGACAGGGAACCTACAATGAGCAGTTCTTC.

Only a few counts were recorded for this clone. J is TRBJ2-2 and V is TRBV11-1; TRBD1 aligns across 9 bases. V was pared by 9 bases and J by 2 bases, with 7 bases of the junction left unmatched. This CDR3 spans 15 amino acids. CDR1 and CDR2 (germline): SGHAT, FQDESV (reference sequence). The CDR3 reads CASLQGAYNTGELFF. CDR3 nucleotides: TGTGCCAGTTTACAGGGGGCCTATAACACCGGGGAGCTGTTTTTT.

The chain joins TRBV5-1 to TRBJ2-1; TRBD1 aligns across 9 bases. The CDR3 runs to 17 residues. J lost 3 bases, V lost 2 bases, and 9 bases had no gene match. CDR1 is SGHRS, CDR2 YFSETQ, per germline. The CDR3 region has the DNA TGCGCCAGCAGCTTTAACTCCGGACAGGGGATCTACAATGAGCAGTTCTTC. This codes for CASSFNSGQGIYNEQFF.

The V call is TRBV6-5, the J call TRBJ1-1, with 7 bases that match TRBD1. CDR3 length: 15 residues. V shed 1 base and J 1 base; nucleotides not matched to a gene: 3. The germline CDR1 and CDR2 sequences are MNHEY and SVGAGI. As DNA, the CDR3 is TGTGCCAGCAGTTACTACGGGACAGCGAACACTGAAGCTTTCTTT. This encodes CASSYYGTANTEAFF.

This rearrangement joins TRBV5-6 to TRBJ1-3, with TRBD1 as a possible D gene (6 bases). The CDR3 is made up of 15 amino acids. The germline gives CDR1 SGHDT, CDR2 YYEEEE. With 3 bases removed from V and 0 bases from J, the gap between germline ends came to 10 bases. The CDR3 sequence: CASSSRDTSGNTIYF. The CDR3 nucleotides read TGTGCCAGCAGCTCCCGGGACACCTCTGGAAACACCATATATTTT.

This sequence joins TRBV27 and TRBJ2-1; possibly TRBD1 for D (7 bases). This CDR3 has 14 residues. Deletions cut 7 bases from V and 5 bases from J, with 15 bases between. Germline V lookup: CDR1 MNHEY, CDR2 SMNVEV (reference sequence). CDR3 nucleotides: TGTGCCAGCATTAGCAGGGGGAGGAACAATGAGCAGTTCTTC. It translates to CASISRGRNNEQFF.

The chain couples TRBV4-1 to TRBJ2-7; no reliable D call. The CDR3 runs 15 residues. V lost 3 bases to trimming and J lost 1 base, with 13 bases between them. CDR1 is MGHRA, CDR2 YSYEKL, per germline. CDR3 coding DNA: TGCGCCAGCAGCCAGAGATATCAGGAATCCTACGAGCAGTACTTC. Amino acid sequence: CASSQRYQESYEQYF.

CDR3 nucleotide sequence: TGTGCCAGCAGCTTAGGCAGGGGCACAGATACGCAGTATTTT. Its translation: CASSLGRGTDTQYF. The chain combines TRBV7-2 with TRBJ2-3, with a possible D match to TRBD1 (5 bases). Trimming took 1 base from V and 1 from J, leaving 6 bases between them. In germline, CDR1 is SGHTA, CDR2 FQGNSA. The CDR3 contains 14 residues.

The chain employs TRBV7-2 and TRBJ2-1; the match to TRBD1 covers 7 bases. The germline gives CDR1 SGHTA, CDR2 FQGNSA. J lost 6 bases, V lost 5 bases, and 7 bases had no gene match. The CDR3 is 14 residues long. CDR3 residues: CASSQEGARNEQFF. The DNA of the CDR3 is TGTGCCAGCAGCCAAGAGGGGGCGCGCAATGAGCAGTTCTTC.

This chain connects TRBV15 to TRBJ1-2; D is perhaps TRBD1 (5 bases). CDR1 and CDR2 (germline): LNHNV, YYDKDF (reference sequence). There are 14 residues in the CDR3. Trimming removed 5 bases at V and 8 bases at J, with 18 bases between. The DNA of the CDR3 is TGTGCCACCAGCGACCAGGGACTCTTGGAAGGCTACACCTTC. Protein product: CATSDQGLLEGYTF.

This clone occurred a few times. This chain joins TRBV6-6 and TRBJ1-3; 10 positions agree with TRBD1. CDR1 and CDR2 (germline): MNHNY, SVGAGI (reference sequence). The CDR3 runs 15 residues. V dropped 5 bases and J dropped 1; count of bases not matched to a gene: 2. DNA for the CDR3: TGTGCCAGCAGTAGACAGGGGGCGTCTGGAAACACCATATATTTT. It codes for CASSRQGASGNTIYF.

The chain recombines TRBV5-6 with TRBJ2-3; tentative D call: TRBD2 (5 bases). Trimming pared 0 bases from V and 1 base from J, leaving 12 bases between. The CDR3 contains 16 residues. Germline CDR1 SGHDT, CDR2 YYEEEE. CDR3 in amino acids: CASSLVSGYGTDTQYF. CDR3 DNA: TGTGCCAGCAGCTTGGTATCGGGGTACGGCACAGATACGCAGTATTTT. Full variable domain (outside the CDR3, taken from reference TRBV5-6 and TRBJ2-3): DAGVTQSPTHLIKTRGQQVTLRCSPKSGHDTVSWYQQALGQGPQFIFQYYEEEERQRGNFPDRFSGHQFPNYSSELNVNALLLGDSALYLCASSLVSGYGTDTQYFGPGTRLTVL.

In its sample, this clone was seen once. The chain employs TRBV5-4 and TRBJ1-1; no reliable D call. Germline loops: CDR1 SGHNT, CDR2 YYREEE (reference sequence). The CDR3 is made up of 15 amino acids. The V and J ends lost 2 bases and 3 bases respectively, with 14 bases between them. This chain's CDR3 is CASSFADPADTEAFF. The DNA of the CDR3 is TGTGCCAGCAGCTTCGCAGACCCGGCGGACACTGAAGCTTTCTTT.

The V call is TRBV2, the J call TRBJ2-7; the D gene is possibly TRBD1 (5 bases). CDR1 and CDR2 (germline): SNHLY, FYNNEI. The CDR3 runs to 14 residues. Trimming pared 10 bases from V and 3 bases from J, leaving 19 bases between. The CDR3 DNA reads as TGTGCCATCGATCACCTAGGGGTAGGCTACGAGCAGTACTTC. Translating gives CAIDHLGVGYEQYF.

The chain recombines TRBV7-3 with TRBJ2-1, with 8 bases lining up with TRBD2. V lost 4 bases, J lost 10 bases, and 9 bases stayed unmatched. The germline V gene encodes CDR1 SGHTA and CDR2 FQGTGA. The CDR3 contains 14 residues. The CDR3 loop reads CASSYGGVETEQFF. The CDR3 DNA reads TGTGCCAGCAGCTACGGGGGGGTAGAGACGGAGCAGTTCTTC. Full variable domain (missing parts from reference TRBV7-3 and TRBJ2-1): GAGVSQTPSNKVTEKGKYVELRCDPISGHTALYWYRQSLGQGPEFLIYFQGTGAADDSGLPNDRFFAVRPEGSVSTLKIQRTERGDSAVYLCASSYGGVETEQFFGPGTRLTVL.

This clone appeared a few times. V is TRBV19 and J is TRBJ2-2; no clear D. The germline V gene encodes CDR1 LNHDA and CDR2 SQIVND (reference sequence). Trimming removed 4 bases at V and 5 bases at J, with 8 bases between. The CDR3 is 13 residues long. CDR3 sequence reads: CASSTYQTGELFF. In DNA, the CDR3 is TGTGCCAGTAGTACATATCAGACCGGGGAGCTGTTTTTT.

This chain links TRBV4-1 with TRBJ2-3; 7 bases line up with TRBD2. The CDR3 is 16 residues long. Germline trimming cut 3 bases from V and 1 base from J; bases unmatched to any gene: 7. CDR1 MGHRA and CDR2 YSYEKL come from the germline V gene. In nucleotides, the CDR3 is TGCGCCAGCAGCCACCCTGGGGCGGGGGGCACAGATACGCAGTATTTT. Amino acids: CASSHPGAGGTDTQYF.

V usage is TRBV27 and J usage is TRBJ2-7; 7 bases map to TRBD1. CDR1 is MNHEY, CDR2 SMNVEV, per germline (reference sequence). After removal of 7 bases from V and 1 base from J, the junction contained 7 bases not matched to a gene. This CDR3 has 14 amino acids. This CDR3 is CASNHRGPSYEQYF. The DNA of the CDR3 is TGTGCCAGCAACCACAGGGGTCCTTCCTACGAGCAGTACTTC.

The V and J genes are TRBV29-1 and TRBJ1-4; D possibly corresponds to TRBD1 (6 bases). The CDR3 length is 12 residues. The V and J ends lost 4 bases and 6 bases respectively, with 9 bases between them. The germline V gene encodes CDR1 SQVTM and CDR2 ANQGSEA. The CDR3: CSVGSGDEKLFF. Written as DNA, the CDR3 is TGCAGCGTTGGTTCAGGGGATGAAAAACTGTTTTTT.

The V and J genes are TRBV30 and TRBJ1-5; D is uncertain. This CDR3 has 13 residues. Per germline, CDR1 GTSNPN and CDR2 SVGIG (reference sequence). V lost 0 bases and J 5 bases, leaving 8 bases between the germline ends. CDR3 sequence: CAWSVHRDQPQHF. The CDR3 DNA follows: TGTGCCTGGAGTGTACACAGAGATCAGCCCCAGCATTTT.

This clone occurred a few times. The DNA for the CDR3 is TGTGCCATCAGTGAGTCGAGACAGGGATCTATGGAGCAGTACTTC. Protein: CAISESRQGSMEQYF. The chain has TRBV10-3 and TRBJ2-7; TRBD1 matches at 7 bases. The CDR3 has 15 amino acids. V lost 0 bases to trimming and J lost 7 bases; unmatched junction nucleotides: 9. CDR1 ENHRY and CDR2 SYGVKD come from the germline V gene.

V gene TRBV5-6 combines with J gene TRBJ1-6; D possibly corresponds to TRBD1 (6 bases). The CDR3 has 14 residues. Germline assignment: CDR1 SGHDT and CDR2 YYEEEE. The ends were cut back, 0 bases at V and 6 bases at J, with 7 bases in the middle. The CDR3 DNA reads TGTGCCAGCAGCTTGGGCAGGGGTAATTCACCCCTCCACTTT. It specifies CASSLGRGNSPLHF.

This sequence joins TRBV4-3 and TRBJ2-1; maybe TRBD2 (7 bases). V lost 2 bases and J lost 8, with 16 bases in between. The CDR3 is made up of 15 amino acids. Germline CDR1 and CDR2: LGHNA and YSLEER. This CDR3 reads CASSQLVGGRDEQFF. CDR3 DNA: TGCGCCAGCAGCCAACTAGTCGGGGGGCGGGATGAGCAGTTCTTC.

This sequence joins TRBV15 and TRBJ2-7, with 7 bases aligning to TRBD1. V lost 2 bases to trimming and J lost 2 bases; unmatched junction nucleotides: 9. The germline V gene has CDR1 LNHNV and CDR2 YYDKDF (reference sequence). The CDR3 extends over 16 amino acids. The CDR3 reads CATSRSLSTGPYEQYF. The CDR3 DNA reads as TGTGCCACCAGCAGATCCCTATCGACAGGGCCCTACGAGCAGTACTTC.